This TCR beta chain came from a study of T cells in Graves' hyperthyroidism and ophthalmopathy. What was amplified from RNA transcripts were TCR beta CDR3 regions. With the HTBI primer set, the TCR CDR3 went through a first round of RT-PCR. TCRdb passed the multiplex PCR reads through MiXCR, listing each CDR3 protein once. Here the sample spans some 200,000 distinct CDR3 sequences, approximately 16% being singletons. The sequence came from a woman aged 50 to 65 with Graves' hyperthyroidism. Sequenced: blood.

CDR3 nucleotides: TGTGCCAGCAGTGCTACGTATGGTTACGCCGGGGAGCTGTTTTTT. Amino acid sequence: CASSATYGYAGELFF. This rearrangement joins TRBV27 to TRBJ2-2; no clear D. The CDR3 length is 15 residues. Germline V gives CDR1 MNHEY, CDR2 SMNVEV (reference sequence). The V end lost 5 bases, the J end lost 6 bases, and 16 bases lay between the germline ends.